This TCR beta chain originates from a study of blood T cell repertoires in COVID-19. In the study overall: Whether acute or convalescent, the COVID-19 samples came from the United States, Italy and Spain. Sources were T cells, B-cell-depleted T cells, or PBMCs; the material itself was cDNA or gDNA.

The method was immunoSEQ multiplex PCR; TCRdb's version includes in-frame clones alone and lacks a portion of them. Counted here are about 240,000 clones, 87% occurring once; the ten biggest clones make up 7.2%. The sample holds one count of this clone. CDR1 and CDR2 from the germline V gene are KGHSH and LQKENI. The V and J ends lost 3 bases and 1 base, in that order; junction bases with no gene match: 6. The CDR3 sequence is 18 residues long. The source material was peripheral blood. V usage is TRBV18 and J usage is TRBJ2-3; TRBD2 aligns across 14 bases. The clonotype originates from a man in his 60s who had recovered from COVID-19. The CDR3 spells CASSPTSGGAGGTDTQYF. CDR3 bases: TGTGCCAGCTCACCGACTAGCGGGGGGGCCGGGGGCACAGATACGCAGTATTTT. Full variable domain (rest looked up from reference TRBV18 and TRBJ2-3): NAGVMQNPRHLVRRRGQEARLRCSPMKGHSHVYWYRQLPEEGLKFMVYLQKENIIDESGMPKERFSAEFPKEGPSILRIQQVVRGDSAAYFCASSPTSGGAGGTDTQYFGPGTRLTVL.